These 22 T cell receptor beta chains originate from one sample sequenced in a study of beta chain features in type 1 diabetes. The whole isolated RNA underwent reverse transcription, so sequencing captured expressed TCRB transcripts. Produced via immunoSEQ multiplex PCR; TCRdb's table is partial and in-frame only. The sample lists about 620,000 clones, around 15% occurring once. Sequencing used naive CD4+ T cells from blood. These receptors were collected from a young man in good health.

Only a few counts were recorded for this clone. The chain links TRBV29-1 to TRBJ1-6; 7 nucleotides align to TRBD1. Trimming removed 5 bases from V and 7 bases from J; junction bases left unmatched: 5. The CDR3 extends over 13 amino acids. In germline, CDR1 is SQVTM, CDR2 ANQGSEA. The CDR3 region has the DNA TGCAGCGTTCGCGAGGGGGCGAATTCACCCCTCCACTTT. Translated, it gives CSVREGANSPLHF.

V and J are TRBV28 and TRBJ1-2; D remains ambiguous. Germline V gives CDR1 MDHEN, CDR2 SYDVKM. The CDR3 consists of 11 residues. Trimming took 6 bases from V and 6 from J, leaving 8 bases between them. Here the CDR3 DNA reads TGTGCCAGCAGCCCCAGGCATGGCTACACCTTC. It specifies CASSPRHGYTF.

The CDR3 region is CASSVLAGSEQFF. CDR3 bases: TGTGCCAGCAGTGTACTAGCGGGATCGGAGCAGTTCTTC. The gene calls are TRBV25-1 and TRBJ2-1, with 10 bases identical to TRBD2. This CDR3 region has 13 residues. Germline V gene data show CDR1 as MGHDK and CDR2 as SYGVNS. The ends lost 4 bases at V and 10 bases at J; junction bases unmatched: 4.

The chain's CDR3 is CAWSDGTRHQPQHF. Written as DNA, the CDR3 is TGTGCCTGGAGTGACGGGACACGGCATCAGCCCCAGCATTTT. The chain links TRBV30 to TRBJ1-5, with a tentative D call TRBD1 (6 bases). This CDR3 contains 14 residues. Deletions cut 1 base from V and 5 bases from J, with 12 bases between. The germline gives CDR1 GTSNPN, CDR2 SVGIG (reference sequence).

This chain's CDR3 is CASRVTSGESGSPLHF. The CDR3 region has the DNA TGTGCCAGCAGGGTAACCAGCGGGGAGTCTGGTTCACCCCTCCACTTT. V usage is TRBV6-4 and J usage is TRBJ1-6, with D unclear. V lost 6 bases and J lost 9, with 21 bases in between. Germline CDR1 is MRHNA and CDR2 is SNTAGT. The CDR3 consists of 16 residues.

This clone was seen only a few times. The CDR3 DNA reads TGTGCCAGCAGCTCCAGGGGGCTCTATGGCTACACCTTC. Translated, it gives CASSSRGLYGYTF. The chain uses TRBV28 and TRBJ1-2, with 8 bases matching TRBD1. The CDR3 has 13 amino acids. CDR1 and CDR2 from the germline V gene are MDHEN and SYDVKM. The V gene end was trimmed by 6 bases and the J gene end by 4 bases; junction bases not matched to a gene: 4.

The V gene is TRBV9, the J gene TRBJ2-1; 10 bases map to TRBD2. This CDR3 has 20 residues. The junction had 20 bases not matched to a gene; V was cut back by 8 bases and J by 0 bases. Germline V lookup: CDR1 SGDLS, CDR2 YYNGEE. CDR3 region: CARPLLVGTSDPNSYNEQFF. For the CDR3, the DNA is TGTGCCAGACCCCTTCTAGTAGGGACTAGCGACCCAAACTCCTACAATGAGCAGTTCTTC.

The table lists this clone with a few counts. The chain joins TRBV5-1 to TRBJ2-1; 14 nucleotides line up with TRBD2. This CDR3 has 18 residues. Germline V gene lookup returns CDR1 SGHRS and CDR2 YFSETQ. The V and J ends lost 5 bases and 0 bases, in that order; junction bases with no gene match: 7. The CDR3 protein is CASRTGLAGEPSYNEQFF. The CDR3 DNA is TGCGCCAGCAGAACGGGACTAGCGGGGGAACCCTCCTACAATGAGCAGTTCTTC.

The rearrangement joins TRBV27 to TRBJ2-7; TRBD2 agrees at 14 bases. The length of the CDR3 is 14 residues. The V gene end was trimmed by 7 bases and the J gene end by 5 bases; junction bases not matched to a gene: 4. Germline V gene data show CDR1 as MNHEY and CDR2 as SMNVEV (reference sequence). CDR3 bases: TGTGCCAGCAAGACTAGCGGGAGGGCCGACGAGCAGTACTTC. It yields the protein CASKTSGRADEQYF.

In this sample, this clone turned up a few times. This sample also contains other DNA sequences that code for the same CDR3. The gene calls are TRBV28 and TRBJ2-7; TRBD1 aligns across 7 bases. The CDR3 totals 12 residues. Germline V gene data show CDR1 as MDHEN and CDR2 as SYDVKM. J was trimmed by 4 bases and V by 6 bases; bases with no gene match: 3. The CDR3 region is CASSLTGYEQYF. The CDR3 nucleotides read TGTGCCAGCAGCCTGACAGGGTACGAGCAGTACTTC.

The chain has TRBV10-3 and TRBJ1-2; a weak D match, TRBD1 (5 bases). Looked up from germline, CDR1 is ENHRY and CDR2 is SYGVKD. The CDR3 runs to 12 residues. The V and J ends lost 7 bases and 8 bases respectively, with 14 bases between them. The CDR3 here is CAITGGDGGYTF. The CDR3 coding sequence is TGTGCCATCACCGGGGGTGATGGCGGCTACACCTTC.

This clone has more than one count but fewer than ten. The gene calls are TRBV4-3 and TRBJ2-3, with 13 positions matching TRBD2. The CDR3 runs 17 residues. The germline gives CDR1 LGHNA, CDR2 YSLEER. The ends lost 3 bases at V and 3 bases at J; junction bases unmatched: 6. The CDR3 DNA reads TGCGCCAGCAGCCACCCCGGACTAGCGGGAGAGACAGATACGCAGTATTTT. This translates into CASSHPGLAGETDTQYF.

J is TRBJ2-7 and V is TRBV7-9; 7 bases line up with TRBD2. Germline CDR1 and CDR2: SEHNR and FQNEAQ (reference sequence). CDR3 length: 14 amino acids. With 5 bases clipped from V and 4 bases from J, the junction kept 8 bases outside the gene matches. CDR3 amino acids: CASSPRLAAYEQYF. The CDR3 DNA reads TGTGCCAGCAGCCCTAGACTAGCAGCATACGAGCAGTACTTC. Drawing the rest from reference TRBV7-9 and TRBJ2-7, the complete variable domain is DTGVSQNPRHKITKRGQNVTFRCDPISEHNRLYWYRQTLGQGPEFLTYFQNEAQLEKSRLLSDRFSAERPKGSFSTLEIQRTEQGDSAMYLCASSPRLAAYEQYFGPGTRLTVT.

The chain uses TRBV14 and TRBJ2-1; TRBD2 might be the D (6 bases). The germline V gene encodes CDR1 SGHDN and CDR2 FVKESK. The CDR3 is 17 amino acids. Trimming left V 4 bases short and J 3 bases short, with 19 bases between. For the CDR3, the DNA is TGTGCCAGCAGCCGGAGGGAAAAGCCGGACAACTACAATGAGCAGTTCTTC. Translating gives CASSRREKPDNYNEQFF.

This chain uses TRBV5-1 with TRBJ2-5; D might be TRBD2 (6 bases). Germline V gene data show CDR1 as SGHRS and CDR2 as YFSETQ. The CDR3 loop spans 14 amino acids. V gave up 1 base and J gave up 4 bases, with 11 bases separating them. CDR3 sequence: CASSLLLGGETQYF. The CDR3 DNA reads as TGCGCCAGCAGCTTGTTACTGGGGGGAGAGACCCAGTACTTC. The whole variable domain, remainder taken from reference TRBV5-1 and TRBJ2-5, is KAGVTQTPRYLIKTRGQQVTLSCSPISGHRSVSWYQQTPGQGLQFLFEYFSETQRNKGNFPGRFSGRQFSNSRSEMNVSTLELGDSALYLCASSLLLGGETQYFGPGTRLLVL.

This rearrangement joins TRBV2 to TRBJ2-3; the match to TRBD1 covers 9 bases. J was trimmed by 3 bases and V by 4 bases; bases with no gene match: 5. The CDR3 consists of 15 residues. The germline V gene has CDR1 SNHLY and CDR2 FYNNEI. The CDR3 DNA reads TGTGCCAGCAGTGCCGACAGGGGGTTTACAGATACGCAGTATTTT. Amino acid sequence: CASSADRGFTDTQYF.

A few counts support this clone. The chain is built from TRBV14 and TRBJ2-5; TRBD2 matches 8 bases. This CDR3 region has 15 residues. J gave up 4 bases and V 4 bases, and 8 bases lay outside the gene matches. CDR1 and CDR2 (germline): SGHDN, FVKESK. CDR3 protein: CASSRRGGIGETQYF. DNA of the CDR3: TGTGCCAGCAGCCGCCGGGGGGGAATTGGAGAGACCCAGTACTTC.

This clone has only a few counts. The chain uses TRBV18 and TRBJ2-2; no firm D call. Germline CDR1 is KGHSH and CDR2 is LQKENI. This CDR3 spans 15 amino acids. Trimming left V 3 bases short and J 0 bases short, with 8 bases between. CDR3 bases: TGTGCCAGCTCACCGATGAATACGAACACCGGGGAGCTGTTTTTT. The encoded protein is CASSPMNTNTGELFF.

This clone has a handful of counts. J is TRBJ1-1 and V is TRBV4-2; D uncertain. Trimming shortened V by 1 base and J by 1 base, and 7 bases separated the two germline ends. The V gene's germline CDR1 is LGHNA and CDR2 YNFKEQ. The length of the CDR3 is 14 residues. CDR3: CASSQGHQNTEAFF. The CDR3 DNA is TGTGCCAGCAGCCAAGGACACCAGAACACTGAAGCTTTCTTT.

The chain combines TRBV6-5 with TRBJ1-5; maybe TRBD1 (5 bases). Germline-derived CDR1 and CDR2 are MNHEY and SVGAGI. The CDR3 has 14 residues. Trimming left V 6 bases short and J 4 bases short, with 13 bases between. For the CDR3, the DNA is TGTGCCAGCAGCTTTCCGGGGCCTAATCAGCCCCAGCATTTT. It translates to CASSFPGPNQPQHF.

In its sample, this clone was seen once. The chain recombines TRBV7-9 with TRBJ1-1; D not certain. Per the germline V gene, CDR1 is SEHNR and CDR2 is FQNEAQ (reference sequence). This CDR3 is built from 16 residues. Trimming cost V 5 bases and J 1 base, with 17 bases left between them. The CDR3 DNA is TGTGCCAGCAGCCCCTCCCTCGGAGGAGGGAACACTGAAGCTTTCTTT. Its protein is CASSPSLGGGNTEAFF.

V gene TRBV7-2 combines with J gene TRBJ1-2, with unresolved D. This CDR3 contains 12 residues. Germline CDR1 is SGHTA and CDR2 is FQGNSA. V dropped 5 bases and J dropped 4 bases, with 8 bases sitting between them. The CDR3 DNA is TGTGCCAGCAGCCGACGGAGCTATGGCTACACCTTC. This codes for CASSRRSYGYTF.